What follows is one TCR beta chain and its context. The data are from a study of blood T cell repertoires in COVID-19. About the study: Italy, Spain and the United States were the sources of the convalescent and acute COVID-19 samples. T cells, B-cell-depleted T cells, or PBMCs supplied cDNA or gDNA.

The V gene's germline CDR1 is MDHEN and CDR2 SYDVKM. The V end was cut by 3 bases, the J end by 7 bases, with 12 bases between. The CDR3 runs to 14 residues. Original handling: Amplification of reference gene primers was used by the study to estimate nucleated cell counts. Generated by immunoSEQ multiplex PCR, the TCRdb table keeps only in-frame clones and is missing some. That table supplies the V and J calls and clone size; D and trimming were determined from the DNA. The table has approximately 96,000 clones, more than 90% seen once; the top ten hold about 1.8%. This chain links TRBV28 with TRBJ1-4; no definite D call. The source material was peripheral blood. The clonotype comes from a man in his 60s with acute or convalescent COVID-19. CDR3 amino acids: CASSFDRIGEKLFF. The CDR3 region has the DNA TGTGCCAGCAGTTTTGATCGTATCGGTGAAAAACTGTTTTTT.